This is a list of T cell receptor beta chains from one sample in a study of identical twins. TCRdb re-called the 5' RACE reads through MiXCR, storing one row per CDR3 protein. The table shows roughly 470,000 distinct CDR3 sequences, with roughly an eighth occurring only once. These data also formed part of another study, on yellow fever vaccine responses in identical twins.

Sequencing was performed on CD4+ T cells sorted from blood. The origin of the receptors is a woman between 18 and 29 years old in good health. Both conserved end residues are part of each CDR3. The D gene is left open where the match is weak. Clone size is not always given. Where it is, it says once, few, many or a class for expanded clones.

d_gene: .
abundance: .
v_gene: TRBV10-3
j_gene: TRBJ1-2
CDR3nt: TGTGCCATCAGTGAGTCAGGGGGGTATGGCTACACCTTC
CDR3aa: CAISESGGYGYTF

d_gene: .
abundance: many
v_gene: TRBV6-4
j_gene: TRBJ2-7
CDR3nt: TGTGCCAGCAGTGCGGACATAAGCTCCTACGAGCAGTACTTC
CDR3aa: CASSADISSYEQYF

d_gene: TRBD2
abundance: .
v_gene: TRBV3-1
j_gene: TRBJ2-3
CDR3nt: TGTGCCAGCAGCGAAAGAGGGACTAGCGGGGGCACTAGCACAGATACGCAGTATTTT
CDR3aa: CASSERGTSGGTSTDTQYF

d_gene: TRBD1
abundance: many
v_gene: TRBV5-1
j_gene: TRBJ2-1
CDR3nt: TGCGCCAGCAGCCGGGGACAGGGGAACTACAATGAGCAGTTCTTC
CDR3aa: CASSRGQGNYNEQFF

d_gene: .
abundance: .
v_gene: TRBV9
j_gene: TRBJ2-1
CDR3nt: TGTGCCAGCAGCGGATCTAGCGGAGGGGGTGAGCAGTTCTTC
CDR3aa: CASSGSSGGGEQFF

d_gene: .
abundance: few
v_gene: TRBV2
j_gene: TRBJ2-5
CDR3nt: TGTGCCAGCACCAGGGATGAGACCCAGTACTTC
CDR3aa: CASTRDETQYF

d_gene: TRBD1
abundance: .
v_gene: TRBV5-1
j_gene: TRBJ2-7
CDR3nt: TGCGCCAGCAGCTTGGCGGGCCCGGGACAGGGAAGCTCCTACGAGCAGTACTTC
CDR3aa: CASSLAGPGQGSSYEQYF

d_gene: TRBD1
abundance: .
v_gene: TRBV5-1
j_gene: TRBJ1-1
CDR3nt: TGCGCCAGCAGGTTACAGGGGGATCGGACTGAAGCTTTCTTT
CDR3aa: CASRLQGDRTEAFF

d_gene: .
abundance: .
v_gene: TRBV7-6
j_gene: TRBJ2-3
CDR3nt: TGTGCCAGCAGCCACAGAAGGGGGGCAGATACGCAGTATTTT
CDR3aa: CASSHRRGADTQYF

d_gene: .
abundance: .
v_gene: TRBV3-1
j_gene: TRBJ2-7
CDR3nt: TGTGCCAGCAGCCACCGACAGTCGTACGAGCAGTACTTC
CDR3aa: CASSHRQSYEQYF

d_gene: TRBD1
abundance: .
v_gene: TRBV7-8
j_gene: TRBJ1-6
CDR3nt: TGTGCCAGCAGAGCCGGACAGGGGTATTCACCCCTCCACTTT
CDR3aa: CASRAGQGYSPLHF

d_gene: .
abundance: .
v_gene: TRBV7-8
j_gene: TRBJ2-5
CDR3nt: TGTGCCAGCAGCTTAGCTTCCAGGGTTATAGCGCAAGAGACCCAGTACTTC
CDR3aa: CASSLASRVIAQETQYF

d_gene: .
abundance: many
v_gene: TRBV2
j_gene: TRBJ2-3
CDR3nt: TGTGCCAGCAGTTGGGCCACAGATACGCAGTATTTT
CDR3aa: CASSWATDTQYF